These 9 T cell receptor beta chains share one sample of origin, sequenced in a study of T cells expressing NK-cell markers. TCRdb reprocessed the 5' RACE reads, keeping one entry per CDR3 protein, no DNA. The sample yields about half a million distinct CDR3 sequences, of which the top ten take up around 1.4%. Specimen: blood T cells: a sorted CD56 or NKG2C T cell subset, CD4+ or CD8+ T cells, or bulk PBMC T cells (not recorded which). The receptors come from a woman in her fifties or sixties in good health.

The chain carries TRBV10-3 and TRBJ2-2. The CDR3 is 14 amino acids. Germline CDR1 and CDR2: ENHRY and SYGVKD. The CDR3 reads CAIAKEIGTGELFF.

This chain uses TRBV3-1 with TRBJ2-7; without DNA, the TCRdb call of TRBD2 cannot be checked. Germline CDR1 LGHDT, CDR2 YNNKEL (reference sequence). The CDR3 has 13 amino acids. CDR3 region: CASSELVGDEQYF.

The chain is built from TRBV6-1 and TRBJ1-4. The CDR3 loop spans 15 amino acids. Germline values: CDR1 MNHNS, CDR2 SASEGT. The CDR3 reads CASSANRPSNEKLFF.

V and J are TRBV5-1 and TRBJ1-6. The CDR3 has 19 residues. Germline CDR1 reads SGHRS; CDR2 reads YFSETQ. CDR3: CASSLRVPVDSSYNSPLHF.

V and J are TRBV5-1 and TRBJ2-2; as DNA is missing, the TRBD2 call by TCRdb cannot be tested. The CDR3 contains 18 residues. Looked up from germline, CDR1 is SGHRS and CDR2 is YFSETQ. CDR3 region: CASSLGLGLAGNTGELFF.

V usage is TRBV6-6 and J usage is TRBJ2-5. Germline V lookup: CDR1 MNHNY, CDR2 SVGAGI (reference sequence). The CDR3 loop spans 14 amino acids. The CDR3 spells CASSYFEDQETQYF.

This chain joins TRBV20-1 and TRBJ2-3; the D gene TCRdb calls, TRBD2, cannot be checked with no DNA. This CDR3 comprises 15 residues. Looked up from germline, CDR1 is DFQATT and CDR2 is SNEGSKA (reference sequence). Here the CDR3 reads CSARALAGKADTQYF.

The chain couples TRBV2 to TRBJ2-1; with no DNA, the TCRdb D assignment of TRBD1 cannot be verified. CDR1 SNHLY and CDR2 FYNNEI come from the germline V gene. CDR3 length: 13 residues. The CDR3 region is CASRGTGHNEQFF.

V usage is TRBV5-1 and J usage is TRBJ2-1; TCRdb outputs TRBD1, but without DNA this stays unchecked. This CDR3 comprises 15 residues. From germline, CDR1 is SGHRS and CDR2 YFSETQ. This CDR3 reads CASSFRDRTYNEQFF.